This T cell receptor beta chain was obtained from a study of blood T cell repertoires in COVID-19. As for the study in general: COVID-19 samples collected from the United States, Italy and Spain covered acute and convalescent phases. The analysed material was cDNA or gDNA that came from T cells, B-cell-depleted T cells, or PBMCs.

Germline CDR1 is SGHRS and CDR2 is YFSETQ. V lost 6 bases to trimming and J lost 7 bases; unmatched junction nucleotides: 6. There are 14 residues in the CDR3. This clone was counted once. Study processing details: Quantification of nucleated cells was approximated via reference gene primer amplification. Data came from immunoSEQ multiplex PCR; TCRdb stores just in-frame clones and leaves some out. Clone size and the V and J calls come from that table; the DNA yielded D and trimming. The sample carries fewer than 250,000 clones, around 83% recorded once. The TCR originated in a woman between 50 and 59 years old with acute or convalescent COVID-19. The rearrangement uses TRBV5-1 and TRBJ2-1, with TRBD2 matching 11 bases. The sequenced material came from peripheral blood. In DNA form, the CDR3 reads TGCGCCAGCAATAGCGGGAGGGAATTGAATGAGCAGTTCTTC. Encoded protein: CASNSGRELNEQFF. The variable domain in full, completed from reference TRBV5-1 and TRBJ2-1, reads KAGVTQTPRYLIKTRGQQVTLSCSPISGHRSVSWYQQTPGQGLQFLFEYFSETQRNKGNFPGRFSGRQFSNSRSEMNVSTLELGDSALYLCASNSGRELNEQFFGPGTRLTVL.